This T cell receptor beta chain was profiled in a study of human T cells and chemical hapten exposure. For the study at large: It was small differences in pooled library volume that mainly caused per-sample TCR yields to vary.

V lost 3 bases and J lost 1; bases outside the gene matches: 0. The CDR3 is 15 amino acids. Germline CDR1 is DFQATT and CDR2 is SNEGSKA (reference sequence). In the study's own analysis: A typical sample had some 87,000 TCRs, with roughly 23,224 to 690,600 overall. TCRdb used MiXCR to reprocess the RACE reads, holding one entry per CDR3 protein. The V and J calls follow TCRdb's processing rather than the paper's. This sample yields about 77,000 distinct CDR3 sequences, of which approximately 8.1% are seen a single time; about 1.5% belongs to the top ten. Ten or more counts support this clonotype. Time point here: healthy volunteer bleed at 6 weeks. It was unfractionated whole blood from which total RNA was extracted.

This chain links TRBV20-1 with TRBJ2-7, with TRBD2 matching 16 bases. Sequencing was done on a sample of whole blood. The sequence was collected from a female donor in good health. Some clones in this sample may be carry-over from other donors' samples. The CDR3 is CSARGLAGGSYEQYF. In DNA, the CDR3 is TGCAGTGCTAGGGGACTAGCGGGGGGGTCCTACGAGCAGTACTTC.